The TCR beta chain under discussion was sequenced for a study of CD8+CD57+ T cells in acquired aplastic anemia (dated by TCRdb to 2016 to 2019). The study in broad terms: On average, sorted CD4+ and CD8+ cells yielded 2.5 to 3.5 ug of extracted DNA, with a range of roughly 0.18 to 30 ug. A CD8+CD57+ expansion meant a frequency higher than the mean frequency seen in healthy subjects.

This clonotype has just a few counts. It lacks a known antigen. No much larger clone is present one base from it, and per-base qualities are unavailable. CDR1 is given as PRHDT and CDR2 as FYEKMQ, both from the germline V gene (reference sequence). V loses 4 bases of germline sequence and J loses 6 bases, and the interval between the two ends is 10 bases. From cysteine to phenylalanine, the CDR3 is 13 amino acids long. The entry retains the CDR3 DNA only, 39 bases that are in frame from base 1. Genomic DNA served as template for TCR beta VDJ combination and CDR3 sequence profiling. An Illumina HiSeq 2000 was the platform used for TCR repertoire sequencing. The published analysis was carried out like this. TRBV/TRBJ rearrangement plots, CDR3 size and DJ length profiles, and Simpson's diversity index were used to evaluate the repertoires. Whichever DNA sequence was most abundant in the deep sequencing data was defined as the immunodominant clone. CDR3 amino acid sequences were checked for sharing between subjects and were compared against published repertoires and the VDJdb database. TCRdb's own reprocessing of the public reads used fastp at Q25 and MiXCR and kept productive beta chains. Rows are unified per CDR3 protein, each entry keeping the most common DNA and genes. These V and J calls originate from TCRdb's pipeline instead of the authors' own analysis. The sample data list about half a million distinct CDR3 sequences, and under 40% of these were observed just once. The top ten constitute roughly 0.89% of the sample.

Broad study findings and their caveats: Fewer than 35 CD8+ CDR3 sequences were found to be shared between patients and controls, but these sequences appeared to be highly expressed in patients and within the immunodominant clones of the patients. No significant difference in CD8+ Simpson's diversity was found between patients and healthy controls (P=0.060).

Flow cytometry had shown CD8+CD57+ cell expansion in the patients selected for sequencing. Severe acquired aplastic anemia was diagnosed in all patients according to International Study of Aplastic Anemia and Agranulocytosis and Camitta criteria. No therapy had been received by the patients at the time of blood sampling. TCR repertoires of sorted CD4+ and CD8+ blood T cells from severe aplastic anemia patients and healthy subjects were deep-sequenced in the study. Patients were enrolled in the USA under clinicaltrials.gov protocols 00001620, 01623167, 00001397, 00071045, 00081523 and 00961064. Ficoll-Paque density gradient centrifugation was used to isolate peripheral blood mononuclear cells. Before DNA extraction, CD4+ and CD8+ T cells were sorted by FACS or by magnetic beads.

The chain employs TRBV13 and TRBJ2-1, with no reliable assignment of the D segment. The sequence was obtained from a human donor with aplastic anemia. Input material: sorted CD4+, CD8+, or CD8+CD57+ T cells (not recorded which) from PBMCs. The CDR3 protein is CASSYPYSNEQFF. The DNA reads as follows: TGTGCCAGCAGCTACCCCTACAGCAATGAGCAGTTCTTC.